The present T cell receptor (beta chain) was sequenced within a study of blood T cells in healthy people across ages. A sample-barcoded 5' primer and a J-beta primer mix were used in a second PCR of roughly 7 to 11 cycles. Via MiXCR, TCRdb re-called the 5' RACE reads, giving one row per CDR3 protein. The sample holds 870,000 or so distinct CDR3 sequences, less than 35% seen once. In its sample, this clonotype was seen many times. CDR3 length equals 13 residues. The V gene's germline CDR1 is DFQATT and CDR2 SNEGSKA (reference sequence). Each of the donors had about 9.9 milliliters of peripheral blood drawn into EDTA-treated Vacutainer tubes.

The sequencing input was blood. This TCR came from an elderly woman in good health. The V gene is TRBV20-1, the J gene TRBJ2-3, with 13 bases aligning to TRBD2. As DNA, the CDR3 is TGCTCGGGACTAGCGGGGTACACAGATACGCAGTATTTT. It specifies CSGLAGYTDTQYF.